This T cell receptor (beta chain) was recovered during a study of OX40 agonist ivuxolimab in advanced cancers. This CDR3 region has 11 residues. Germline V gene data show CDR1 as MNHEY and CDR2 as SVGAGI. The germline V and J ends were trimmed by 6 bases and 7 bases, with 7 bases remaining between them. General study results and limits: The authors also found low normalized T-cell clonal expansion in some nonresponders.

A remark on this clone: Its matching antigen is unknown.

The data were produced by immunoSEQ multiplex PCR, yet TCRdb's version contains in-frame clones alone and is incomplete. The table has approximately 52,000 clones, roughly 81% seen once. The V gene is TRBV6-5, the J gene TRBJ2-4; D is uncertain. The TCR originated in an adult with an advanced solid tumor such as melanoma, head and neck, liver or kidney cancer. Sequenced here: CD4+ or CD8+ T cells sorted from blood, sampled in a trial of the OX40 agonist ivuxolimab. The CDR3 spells CASRSNNIQYF. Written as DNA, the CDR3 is TGTGCCAGCAGGTCAAACAACATTCAGTACTTC.